This T cell receptor (beta chain) is from a study of T cells in AML relapse after transplant (dated by TCRdb to about 2019). About the investigation overall: Clinically matched patients in whom long-term complete remission was maintained, with more than 3 years of follow-up, were used as remission controls. Bone marrow collected about 1 year after HSCT from patients who maintained complete remission served as the remission samples. This retrospective study examined inhibitory receptor expression and TCR repertoires of bone marrow T cells in patients who received allogeneic HSCT for myeloid malignancy. Broader findings and caveats from the paper: The TCR repertoire comparisons were based on very few samples, with only three individuals in each group for unsorted bone marrow.

Library preparation used PCR. A modified RACE PCR protocol, rather than multiplex PCR, was used to amplify TCR alpha and beta chains from RNA. Libraries were sequenced on an Illumina MiSeq, and raw reads were demultiplexed by sample-specific barcode combinations. As for the authors' bioinformatics: MiXCR software was used to identify TCR clonotypes from the sequencing reads. The raw public data were reprocessed by TCRdb itself: fastp quality trimming at Q25, MiXCR clonotype calling, in-frame beta chains only. Every CDR3 protein is listed once, alongside the most common genes and DNA of its rows. These V and J calls originate from TCRdb's pipeline instead of the authors' own analysis. For this sample the table gives thousands of distinct CDR3 sequences, of which approximately 12% were detected only once. Approximately 31% of the sample goes to the ten largest clones. The germline V gene (reference sequence) provides CDR1 DFQATT and CDR2 SNEGSKA. From V the trimming removes 5 bases and from J it removes 2 bases, while the gene matches leave 16 bases of the junction unaccounted for. The CDR3 starts with the cysteine, ends with the phenylalanine, and has 17 residues. Here the CDR3 DNA is all that survives: 51 bases in frame from base 1.

This clonotype is assessed as medium-sized (0.01 to 0.1%). This receptor's antigen is unknown. Base qualities are not recorded, but no much larger clone differs from it by a single base. Recombination connected TRBV20-1 to TRBJ2-3; 7 nucleotides in the junction match TRBD2. The sample in question was bone marrow, either the whole sample or a sorted T cell fraction (not recorded which), obtained in complete remission. This receptor was taken from a human donor who had a stem cell transplant for acute myeloid leukemia. Following transplantation, T cells from the graft donor may be among those present. The CDR3 region has the sequence CSAAPTSAGELTDTQYF. The DNA sequence reads TGCAGTGCTGCCCCAACTTCGGCGGGGGAGCTCACAGATACGCAGTATTTT.